What follows describes a single T cell receptor beta chain. What antigen it recognizes has not been identified. No much larger clone is present one base from it, and per-base qualities are unavailable. This entry is derived from a study of control samples from healthy donors and cancer patients (dated by TCRdb to 2020 to 2021). Receptors were amplified or captured by the immunoSEQ multiplex PCR assay. TCRdb limited this immuneACCESS table to in-frame rearrangements with V and J called. A share of clones is missing; checked studies link under half to unresolved V genes, and the rest is unexplained. The sample has approximately 90,000 clones on record, around four fifths of them singletons. The top ten hold approximately 20% of the sample. The CDR3 measures 15 amino acids from cysteine to phenylalanine. Only the CDR3 portion is preserved as DNA: 45 bases, with reading frame beginning at the first base. V drops 0 bases and J drops 7 bases, leaving 13 bases in between. The germline V gene (reference sequence) gives CDR1 as PRHDT and CDR2 as FYEKMQ.

The receptor was derived from a man aged 30-40 years in good health. Sequenced input: blood. The V gene is TRBV13 and the J gene is TRBJ1-5, with a tentative D gene TRBD1 over 5 matching bases. Here the CDR3 is given as CASSLGYGTGQPQHF. The nucleotides read TGTGCCAGCAGCTTAGGGTACGGGACGGGGCAGCCCCAGCATTTT.